These 11 T cell receptor beta chains originate from one sample sequenced in a study of early T cells in non-severe SARS-CoV-2 infection (dated by TCRdb to the early 2020s). Libraries were made using 5' RACE. Sequenced on a NextSeq 500. The raw public data were reprocessed by TCRdb itself: fastp quality trimming at Q25, MiXCR clonotype calling, in-frame beta chains only. Rows are combined by CDR3 protein, so each entry shows the most common genes and DNA. Present in this sample are approximately 100,000 distinct CDR3 sequences, around 17% of which were seen just once. The ten largest clones represent around 1.3% of the sample. Sequencing was performed on whole blood. Receptor source: an adult who was a healthcare worker with PCR-confirmed SARS-CoV-2 infection or an uninfected control (not recorded which).

This clonotype has only a few counts. This chain joins TRBV5-5 and TRBJ1-5, with D possibly TRBD1 on 6 matching bases. The CDR3 totals 14 residues. Trimming took 4 bases from V and 6 from J, leaving 14 bases between them. The V gene's germline CDR1 is SGHKS and CDR2 YYEKEE (reference sequence). The CDR3 region is CASSLAGDGQPQHF. The CDR3 region has the DNA TGTGCCAGCAGCCTGGCAGGGGATGGTCAGCCCCAGCATTTT.

This clonotype has ten or more counts. The chain joins TRBV28 to TRBJ2-4, with 13 bases aligning to TRBD2. The CDR3 sequence is 16 residues long. Per germline, CDR1 MDHEN and CDR2 SYDVKM. J was trimmed by 6 bases and V by 4 bases; bases with no gene match: 6. CDR3 sequence reads: CASSSGLAGEVNIQYF. For the CDR3, the DNA is TGTGCCAGCAGTTCCGGACTAGCGGGAGAGGTAAACATTCAGTACTTC.

This chain connects TRBV28 to TRBJ1-3; D might be TRBD1 (6 bases). Germline CDR1 is MDHEN and CDR2 is SYDVKM. Trimming removed 3 bases at V and 2 bases at J, with 17 bases between. The CDR3 runs 17 residues. CDR3 sequence reads: CASSFRDMILAGNTIYF. The CDR3 DNA reads as TGTGCCAGCAGTTTTCGGGACATGATCCTCGCTGGAAACACCATATATTTT.

This clonotype appeared many times. The rearrangement links TRBV10-3 to TRBJ2-1; TRBD2 matches at 11 bases. The junction had 5 bases not matched to a gene; V was cut back by 8 bases and J by 8 bases. Germline-derived CDR1 and CDR2 are ENHRY and SYGVKD. The CDR3 covers 13 residues. This CDR3 reads CAISSGRLDEQFF. The CDR3 nucleotides read TGTGCCATCTCTAGCGGGAGGCTGGATGAGCAGTTCTTC.

The CDR3 here is CASGTKAGINEQFF. CDR3 coding DNA: TGTGCTAGTGGCACCAAAGCGGGGATCAATGAGCAGTTCTTC. The chain couples TRBV12-5 to TRBJ2-1, with 7 nucleotides matching TRBD2. The CDR3 totals 14 residues. V shed 6 bases and J 6 bases; nucleotides not matched to a gene: 8. Germline CDR1 is LGHNT and CDR2 is FRNRAP. Filled out from reference TRBV12-5 and TRBJ2-1, the complete variable domain reads DARVTQTPRHKVTEMGQEVTMRCQPILGHNTVFWYRQTMMQGLELLAYFRNRAPLDDSGMPKDRFSAEMPDATLATLKIQPSEPRDSAVYFCASGTKAGINEQFFGPGTRLTVL.

This clonotype appeared many times. This chain links TRBV6-5 with TRBJ2-1; no firm D call. CDR1 and CDR2 from the germline V gene are MNHEY and SVGAGI. V lost 9 bases, J lost 6 bases, and 12 bases lay in between. The CDR3 consists of 12 residues. CDR3 in DNA: TGTGCCAGTCGGGCAGAGACCAATGAGCAGTTCTTC. Protein sequence: CASRAETNEQFF.

In this sample, this clonotype turned up a few times. The chain employs TRBV5-6 and TRBJ2-1, with 9 bases fitting TRBD1. After removal of 4 bases from V and 9 bases from J, the junction contained 8 bases not matched to a gene. The CDR3 extends over 14 amino acids. Germline V gives CDR1 SGHDT, CDR2 YYEEEE. The CDR3 sequence is CASSPGTGTGEQFF. CDR3 bases: TGTGCCAGCAGCCCCGGGACAGGGACGGGTGAGCAGTTCTTC.

The sample holds a few counts of this clonotype. V and J are TRBV11-2 and TRBJ2-1; no reliable D call. Trimming took off 5 bases at V and 11 bases at J, with 13 bases between the two ends. CDR3 length equals 12 residues. Germline CDR1 reads SGHAT; CDR2 reads FQNNGV. In DNA form, the CDR3 reads TGTGCCAGCAGCCTTGTAGGAGACCAGCAGTTCTTC. It yields the protein CASSLVGDQQFF.

This clonotype was found a few times. The CDR3 is CASSPGGYHEQFF. The DNA of the CDR3 is TGTGCCAGCAGTCCAGGGGGGTACCATGAGCAGTTCTTC. V gene TRBV27 combines with J gene TRBJ2-1; the D gene is possibly TRBD1 (7 bases). The CDR3 is 13 amino acids. Trimming removed 5 bases at V and 8 bases at J, with 13 bases between. Per the germline V gene, CDR1 is MNHEY and CDR2 is SMNVEV (reference sequence).

This clonotype was detected ten times or more. The chain combines TRBV12-3 or TRBV12-4 with TRBJ1-1; unclear D gene. This CDR3 contains 11 residues. Trimming stripped 5 bases from V and 5 bases from J, with 6 bases between. CDR3 in DNA: TGTGCCAGCAGTGGGTATACTGAAGCTTTCTTT. It translates to CASSGYTEAFF.

This clonotype appeared many times. The chain uses TRBV14 and TRBJ2-1; 10 nucleotides line up with TRBD2. The J segment lost 4 bases and the V segment lost 4 bases, leaving 7 bases of the junction unmatched. The CDR3 is 16 amino acids. Germline CDR1 and CDR2: SGHDN and FVKESK. The CDR3, as DNA: TGTGCCAGCAGCCGAAATAGCGGGAGGATGTACAATGAGCAGTTCTTC. Translation gives CASSRNSGRMYNEQFF.